A single sample gave rise to the 29 T cell receptor beta chains below, sequenced in a study of tumor-infiltrating lymphocytes in primary liver carcinoma. Blood RNA originated from unsorted whole blood, with germline DNA additionally extracted. TCR beta cDNA was prepared out of around 460 ng total RNA by means of a constant-region primer. Sequencing libraries for TCR beta derived from three nested multiplex PCR rounds that used slightly modified ARM-PCR. The opening two PCR rounds, 10 cycles each, paired TRBV1-TRBV30 forward primers with a C-beta reverse primer. MiXCR, run by TCRdb on the multiplex PCR reads, gives a single entry per CDR3 protein. The sample has approximately 340,000 distinct CDR3 sequences; about 61% are singletons. The sample consisted of peripheral blood. The receptors were sampled from a man aged 35-49 years with primary liver carcinoma and hepatitis B virus infection.

V and J are TRBV28 and TRBJ2-7; 9 bases map to TRBD1. The ends lost 5 bases at V and 3 bases at J; junction bases unmatched: 5. Germline V gene data show CDR1 as MDHEN and CDR2 as SYDVKM. The CDR3 contains 14 residues. Here the CDR3 reads CASSRGQGFYEQYF. The CDR3 DNA reads as TGTGCCAGCAGTAGGGGACAGGGTTTCTACGAGCAGTACTTC.

The sample holds a few counts of this clonotype. This chain uses TRBV6-6 with TRBJ2-7; TRBD2 matches 11 bases. J lost 4 bases, V lost 6 bases, and 8 bases had no gene match. The germline gives CDR1 MNHNY, CDR2 SVGAGI (reference sequence). This CDR3 is built from 15 residues. CDR3 nucleotides: TGTGCCAGCAGGGCTACTAGCGGGAGTTTATACGAGCAGTACTTC. Translation gives CASRATSGSLYEQYF.

This clonotype was counted only a few times. V gene TRBV5-6 combines with J gene TRBJ2-7, with D unresolved. Germline V gene sequence: CDR1 SGHDT, CDR2 YYEEEE. With 1 base removed from V and 4 bases from J, the gap between germline ends came to 15 bases. This CDR3 spans 15 amino acids. CDR3 amino acids: CASSLPNPSGYEQYF. CDR3 coding DNA: TGTGCCAGCAGCTTGCCAAACCCTTCCGGTTACGAGCAGTACTTC.

The chain links TRBV11-2 to TRBJ2-3; no firm D call. This CDR3 spans 13 amino acids. CDR1 is SGHAT, CDR2 FQNNGV, per germline. V lost 0 bases, J lost 5 bases, and 6 bases lay in between. CDR3 protein: CASSLDRGDTQYF. CDR3 in DNA: TGTGCCAGCAGCTTAGATCGAGGAGATACGCAGTATTTT.

Note on this clonotype: A much more abundant neighbour one base away suggests this may be a read error. The chain employs TRBV29-1 and TRBJ1-2; no firm D call. Per the germline V gene, CDR1 is SQVTM and CDR2 is ANQGSEA. The CDR3 has 12 amino acids. This chain's CDR3 is CSVEGDNYDYTF. CDR3 nucleotides: TGCAGCGTTGAGGGCGATAACTATGACTACACCTTC.

As to this clonotype: A much larger clone differs from this one at a single base, so this may be a read error. The chain recombines TRBV6-5 with TRBJ2-7; tentatively, D is TRBD2 (6 bases). Between the trimmed V and J ends, which lost 2 bases and 6 bases, there was a span of 14 bases. CDR3 length: 14 residues. Germline CDR1 is MNHEY and CDR2 is SVGAGI. CDR3 region: CASSYVTRPSEQYF. The CDR3 DNA is TGTGCCAGCAGTTACGTGACTAGACCCTCCGAGCAGTACTTC.

This clonotype was seen a few times. The chain employs TRBV2 and TRBJ2-7; D remains ambiguous. There are 12 residues in the CDR3. Germline assignment: CDR1 SNHLY and CDR2 FYNNEI. Trimming stripped 3 bases from V and 3 bases from J, with 6 bases between. The CDR3 DNA is TGTGCCAGCAGTGATGCAGACTACGAGCAGTACTTC. Its translation is CASSDADYEQYF.

Note on this clonotype: Given a much more abundant clone one base away, this may be a read error. Written as DNA, the CDR3 is TGTCCCAGCAGCCAAGGACTAGCGGGAGACTACGAGCAGTACTTC. It encodes CPSSQGLAGDYEQYF. This chain connects TRBV4-2 to TRBJ2-7, with TRBD2 matching over 13 bases. The length of the CDR3 is 15 residues. Germline loops: CDR1 LGHNA, CDR2 YNFKEQ.

Comments on this clonotype: Just one base apart from a much larger clone, this may be a read error. The chain is built from TRBV6-6 and TRBJ1-1; D unresolved. From germline, CDR1 is MNHNY and CDR2 SVGAGI (reference sequence). The CDR3 totals 13 residues. The V gene lost 7 bases and the J gene lost 3 bases, with 12 bases spanning the gap. Here the CDR3 DNA reads TGTGCCAGCACCCCGACCGGGGACACTGAAGCTTTCTTT. This codes for CASTPTGDTEAFF.

This rearrangement joins TRBV11-2 to TRBJ2-3, with D maybe TRBD1 (5 bases). CDR1 is SGHAT, CDR2 FQNNGV, per germline. The CDR3 totals 16 residues. V lost 5 bases, J lost 1 base, and 16 bases lay in between. The CDR3 region is CASSTRQSLCTDTQYF. In DNA form, the CDR3 reads TGTGCCAGCAGCACTCGACAGAGCCTTTGCACAGATACGCAGTATTTT.

Worth noting for this clonotype: One end of the junction fails to match germline, which may point to a read error. V is TRBV7-9 and J is TRBJ2-6, with a possible D match to TRBD2 (6 bases). CDR1 and CDR2 from the germline V gene are SEHNR and FQNEAQ (reference sequence). CDR3 length: 16 amino acids. CDR3 sequence: CASSLAGGPGAYVLTF. The DNA for the CDR3 is TGTGCCAGCAGCTTGGCCGGAGGGCCTGGGGCCTACGTCCTGACTTTC. The full variable domain, in which reference TRBV7-9 and TRBJ2-6 provide the parts outside the CDR3, is DTGVSQNPRHKITKRGQNVTFRCDPISEHNRLYWYRQTLGQGPEFLTYFQNEAQLEKSRLLSDRFSAERPKGSFSTLEIQRTEQGDSAMYLCASSLAGGPGAYVLTFGAGSRLTVL.

In regard to this clonotype: A much larger clone lies one base from this, so it may be a read error. This rearrangement joins TRBV6-5 to TRBJ2-3; 10 nucleotides match TRBD1. The CDR3 has 17 amino acids. CDR1 and CDR2 (germline): MNHEY, SVGAGI. Losses at the gene ends were 6 bases for V and 7 bases for J; bases not matched to a gene: 16. The CDR3 spells CASSHRTGTGEAYTQYF. CDR3 DNA sequence: TGTGCCAGCAGCCATCGCACCGGGACAGGGGAAGCATATACGCAGTATTTT.

The table lists this clonotype with a few counts. Being one base from a much bigger clone, this may be a read error. The gene calls are TRBV29-1 and TRBJ2-5, with 12 bases matching TRBD1. Germline V gives CDR1 SQVTM, CDR2 ANQGSEA. The V and J ends lost 8 bases and 3 bases, in that order; junction bases with no gene match: 7. The CDR3 sequence is 14 residues long. The CDR3 DNA reads as TGCAGCATGTGGGACAGGGGGCGCGAAGAGACCCAGTACTTC. Protein sequence: CSMWDRGREETQYF.

This clonotype is a singleton in its sample. The junction shows a germline mismatch at one end, possibly a read error. The chain combines TRBV6-5 with TRBJ2-1; D ambiguous. The CDR3 is made up of 14 amino acids. Germline V lookup: CDR1 MNHEY, CDR2 SVGAGI. CDR3 sequence (DNA): TGTGCCAGCAGTTACCAGCGAGGCGACGATGAGCGGTTCTTC. It codes for CASSYQRGDDERFF.

This clonotype was seen only a few times. This may come from a read error, since a much larger clone is one base off. The V call is TRBV4-2, the J call TRBJ2-1; 9 bases are shared with TRBD2. Germline CDR1 is LGHNA and CDR2 is YNFKEQ. V lost 1 base and J lost 8; bases outside the gene matches: 6. The CDR3 length is 15 residues. The CDR3 DNA reads as TGTGCCAGCAGCCAAGGGGTAGCGGGAGCCGATGAGCAGTTCTTC. This sequence encodes CASSQGVAGADEQFF.

The chain combines TRBV5-1 with TRBJ2-6; tentatively, D is TRBD2 (6 bases). The length of the CDR3 is 14 residues. CDR1 is SGHRS and CDR2 is YFSETQ in the germline V gene. Between the trimmed V and J ends, which lost 5 bases and 4 bases, there was a span of 10 bases. This CDR3 reads CASREGSGANVLTF. In DNA form, the CDR3 reads TGCGCCAGCAGGGAGGGAAGCGGGGCCAACGTCCTGACTTTC. Full variable domain (missing parts from reference TRBV5-1 and TRBJ2-6): KAGVTQTPRYLIKTRGQQVTLSCSPISGHRSVSWYQQTPGQGLQFLFEYFSETQRNKGNFPGRFSGRQFSNSRSEMNVSTLELGDSALYLCASREGSGANVLTFGAGSRLTVL.

Turning to this clonotype: The missing conserved phenylalanine or tryptophan at the end of this CDR3 makes a read error likely. The gene calls are TRBV6-1 and TRBJ2-3; 7 nucleotides line up with TRBD2. Looked up from germline, CDR1 is MNHNS and CDR2 is SASEGT. This CDR3 region has 14 residues. CDR3 in amino acids: CASSGGSGPDTQYS. In nucleotides, the CDR3 is TGCGCCAGCAGTGGCGGGAGTGGCCCAGATACGCAGTATTCT.

This clonotype was observed at least ten times. The rearrangement links TRBV12-3 or TRBV12-4 to TRBJ2-1; a weak D match, TRBD1 (5 bases). V was pared by 1 base and J by 4 bases, with 14 bases between. The CDR3 contains 16 residues. CDR3 amino acids: CASSLEGWKEYNEQFF. The CDR3 nucleotides read TGTGCCAGCAGTTTAGAGGGGTGGAAGGAATACAATGAGCAGTTCTTC.

Regarding this clonotype: Mismatch with germline at one junction end may stem from a read error. This chain joins TRBV11-2 and TRBJ2-3; tentatively, D is TRBD1 or TRBD2 (6 bases each). Germline V CDR1 and CDR2: SGHAT, FQNNGV. This CDR3 spans 19 amino acids. The DNA for the CDR3 is TGTGCCAGCAACTTTTGGAGGGGAACAGGGACTGCTAGCACAGATGCGCAGTATTTT. Translating gives CASNFWRGTGTASTDAQYF.

Concerning this clonotype: One junction end disagrees with the germline gene, perhaps due to a read error. This chain uses TRBV11-2 with TRBJ2-7; D is possibly TRBD2 (5 bases). Germline CDR1 reads SGHAT; CDR2 reads FQNNGV. The CDR3 extends over 16 amino acids. The chain's CDR3 is CASSPNKGILDYEEYF. The CDR3 DNA reads TGTGCCAGCAGCCCTAACAAGGGTATTCTCGACTACGAGGAGTACTTC.

This clonotype was observed many times. CDR3 loop: CASTPGGANTEAFF. CDR3 nucleotide sequence: TGTGCCAGCACCCCCGGGGGAGCGAACACTGAAGCTTTCTTT. The chain is built from TRBV12-3 or TRBV12-4 and TRBJ1-1, with a possible D match to TRBD1 (5 bases). The CDR3 totals 14 residues. The V end lost 7 bases, the J end lost 1 base, and 13 bases lay between the germline ends.

Worth noting for this clonotype: The junction shows a germline mismatch at one end, possibly a read error. The chain uses TRBV29-1 and TRBJ2-7; D possibly corresponds to TRBD2 (5 bases). This CDR3 spans 12 amino acids. The germline V gene encodes CDR1 SQVTM and CDR2 ANQGSEA. CDR3 DNA sequence: TGCAGCGAGAGGTCGGGGTCTGGGGAGCGGTACTTC. Translated, it gives CSERSGSGERYF.

About this clonotype itself: A clone one base away is much larger, so this may be a read error. The gene calls are TRBV25-1 and TRBJ1-1; D uncertain. Germline lookup yields CDR1 MGHDK and CDR2 SYGVNS. This CDR3 has 14 amino acids. The CDR3 region is CANSDGKRNTEAFF. The CDR3 DNA follows: TGTGCCAACAGTGACGGCAAGCGTAACACTGAAGCTTTCTTT.

This clonotype was recorded once. The junction departs from germline at one end; a sequencing error may be responsible. The rearrangement joins TRBV11-2 to TRBJ2-1; D remains ambiguous. This CDR3 is built from 12 residues. Germline values: CDR1 SGHAT, CDR2 FQNNGV. The CDR3 DNA reads TGTACCAGCAGTGCCTTAAGGAATGAGCAGTTCTTC. Translation gives CTSSALRNEQFF.

The V call is TRBV6-5, the J call TRBJ2-3, with 9 bases matching TRBD2. V gave up 4 bases and J gave up 6 bases; unmatched junction bases: 11. Per germline, CDR1 MNHEY and CDR2 SVGAGI. The CDR3 sequence is 16 residues long. CDR3 protein: CASSLGLARGMDTQYF. Written as DNA, the CDR3 is TGTGCCAGCAGTTTAGGACTAGCGCGAGGGATGGATACGCAGTATTTT.

A word on this clonotype: With a much larger clone just one base away, this may be a read error. The chain carries TRBV5-4 and TRBJ2-3; 7 bases agree with TRBD2. This CDR3 comprises 16 residues. Germline values: CDR1 SGHNT, CDR2 YYREEE (reference sequence). The CDR3 spells CASSLAREASTDTEYF. CDR3 bases: TGTGCCAGCAGCTTGGCCCGGGAGGCGAGCACAGATACGGAGTATTTT.

Regarding this clonotype: A much larger clone lies a single base off, so this may be a read error. Because the CDR3 is missing its conserved closing phenylalanine or tryptophan, this is likely a read error. The V call is TRBV11-2, the J call TRBJ2-7; perhaps TRBD1 as D (5 bases). The CDR3 spans 15 residues. Germline V gene data show CDR1 as SGHAT and CDR2 as FQNNGV. The CDR3 loop reads CASSIYPRQSYGQYY. In DNA, the CDR3 is TGTGCCAGCAGCATTTATCCCCGACAGTCCTACGGGCAGTACTAC.

Points on this clonotype: Likely a read error: the CDR3 ends without its conserved phenylalanine or tryptophan. The rearrangement links TRBV29-1 to TRBJ2-7; 10 bases are shared with TRBD2. The CDR3 covers 12 residues. V lost 6 bases to trimming and J lost 4 bases; unmatched junction nucleotides: 3. Germline V gives CDR1 SQVTM, CDR2 ANQGSEA. CDR3: CSVAGGPYEQYL. CDR3 sequence (DNA): TGCAGCGTAGCGGGAGGGCCATACGAGCAGTACCTC.

Turning to this clonotype: Given a much more abundant clone one base away, this may be a read error. J is TRBJ1-2 and V is TRBV12-3 or TRBV12-4; D is perhaps TRBD1 (5 bases). The CDR3 length is 11 residues. CDR3 protein: CACSLQDGYTF. DNA of the CDR3: TGTGCCTGCAGTTTACAGGATGGCTACACCTTC.